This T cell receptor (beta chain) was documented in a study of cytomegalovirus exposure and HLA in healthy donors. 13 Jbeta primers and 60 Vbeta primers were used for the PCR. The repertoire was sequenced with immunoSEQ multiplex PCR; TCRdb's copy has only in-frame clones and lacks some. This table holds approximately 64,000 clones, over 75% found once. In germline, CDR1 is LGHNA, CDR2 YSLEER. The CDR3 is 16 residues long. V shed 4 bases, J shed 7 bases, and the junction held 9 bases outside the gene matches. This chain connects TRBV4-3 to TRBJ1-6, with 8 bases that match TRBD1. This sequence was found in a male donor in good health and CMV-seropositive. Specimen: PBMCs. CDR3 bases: TGCGCCAGCAGCCGGGAGGGGACAGGTCGAAATTCACCCCTCCACTTT. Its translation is CASSREGTGRNSPLHF.